This T cell receptor (beta chain) originates from a study of blood T cell repertoires in COVID-19. Overall study: In each case, the material was cDNA or gDNA derived from T cells, B-cell-depleted T cells, or PBMCs.

Per the study methods: Estimation of nucleated cell counts relied on the amplification of reference gene primers. Using immunoSEQ multiplex PCR, the repertoire was profiled, and TCRdb retains in-frame clones only, with some absent. That table supplies the V and J calls and clone size; D and trimming were determined from the DNA. The data show approximately 230,000 clones, around 90% seen once. V lost 5 bases, J lost 4 bases, and 5 bases stayed unmatched. Germline CDR1 is LGHDT and CDR2 is YNNKEL (reference sequence). This CDR3 has 15 amino acids. This TCR came from a man between 18 and 29 years old with active or convalescent COVID-19. This chain connects TRBV3-1 (or the pseudogene TRBV3-2) to TRBJ1-5; 10 nucleotides agree with TRBD1. Sequencing was carried out using peripheral blood. The CDR3 nucleotides read TGTGCCAGCAGCTTACGACAGGGGGCGAATCAGCCCCAGCATTTT. This codes for CASSLRQGANQPQHF.